Shown below are 21 T cell receptor beta chains from a single sample sequenced in a study of blood T cell repertoires in COVID-19. Using immunoSEQ multiplex PCR, the repertoire was profiled, and TCRdb retains in-frame clones only, with some absent. The table has almost 400,000 clones, 87% seen once; the top ten hold approximately 2.4%. Sequencing input: peripheral blood. All receptors come from a woman in her fifties or sixties with COVID-19, enrolled during active disease.

The chain recombines TRBV18 with TRBJ1-2; D not resolved. The CDR3 covers 14 residues. Trimming took off 3 bases at V and 8 bases at J, with 16 bases between the two ends. Per germline, CDR1 KGHSH and CDR2 LQKENI. The CDR3 here is CASSPAGISVGYTF. As DNA, the CDR3 is TGTGCCAGCTCACCGGCAGGAATTTCGGTCGGCTACACCTTC.

V is TRBV5-4 and J is TRBJ1-1; 8 positions match TRBD1. CDR1 and CDR2 from the germline V gene are SGHNT and YYREEE (reference sequence). CDR3 length equals 16 residues. V lost 3 bases and J lost 1; bases outside the gene matches: 8. The CDR3 loop is CASSYNAGTGNTEAFF. CDR3 bases: TGTGCCAGCAGCTACAACGCCGGGACAGGGAACACTGAAGCTTTCTTT.

V gene TRBV5-1 combines with J gene TRBJ2-2; 7 nucleotides match TRBD2. The ends lost 3 bases at V and 0 bases at J; junction bases unmatched: 2. The CDR3 loop spans 15 amino acids. Per germline, CDR1 SGHRS and CDR2 YFSETQ. The CDR3 DNA reads TGCGCCAGCAGCTACGGGGGGACGAACACCGGGGAGCTGTTTTTT. The encoded protein is CASSYGGTNTGELFF.

The V gene is TRBV6-6, the J gene TRBJ1-1; the D is unclear. Germline values: CDR1 MNHNY, CDR2 SVGAGI (reference sequence). The CDR3 length is 14 residues. The V gene lost 4 bases and the J gene lost 5 bases, with 14 bases spanning the gap. For the CDR3, the DNA is TGTGCCAGCAGTTTCCATGAGGTAGGAACTGAAGCTTTCTTT. As protein: CASSFHEVGTEAFF.

The V and J genes are TRBV28 and TRBJ1-4, with D tentatively TRBD1 (5 bases). This CDR3 is built from 13 residues. The V end was cut by 7 bases, the J end by 8 bases, with 14 bases between. Germline CDR1 and CDR2: MDHEN and SYDVKM. The CDR3 spells CASNRAGREKLFF. The CDR3 region has the DNA TGTGCCAGCAATCGGGCAGGGAGGGAAAAACTGTTTTTT.

CDR3 region: CSASFRDYEQYF. CDR3 sequence (DNA): TGCAGTGCTAGTTTCCGCGACTACGAGCAGTACTTC. This chain links TRBV20-1 with TRBJ2-7; D is ambiguous. Germline CDR1 DFQATT, CDR2 SNEGSKA (reference sequence). V lost 3 bases, J lost 3 bases, and 9 bases lay in between. CDR3 length equals 12 residues.

This sequence joins TRBV7-9 and TRBJ2-5; a possible D gene is TRBD2 (5 bases). The CDR3 has 15 amino acids. V was cut by 3 bases and J by 5 bases, with 16 bases left in between. Germline V gives CDR1 SEHNR, CDR2 FQNEAQ (reference sequence). This CDR3 reads CASSLTNRVRETQYF. DNA of the CDR3: TGTGCCAGCAGCTTGACTAACCGGGTTAGGGAGACCCAGTACTTC.

V and J are TRBV18 and TRBJ2-1, with 14 bases lining up with TRBD2. Germline lookup yields CDR1 KGHSH and CDR2 LQKENI. The CDR3 runs 19 residues. The trim removed 0 bases at V and 2 bases at J, leaving 6 bases unmatched. CDR3 bases: TGTGCCAGCTCACCACCGTGGACTAGCGGGGGGTTCCCCTACAATGAGCAGTTCTTC. Protein: CASSPPWTSGGFPYNEQFF.

V gene TRBV30 combines with J gene TRBJ1-1, with a tentative D call TRBD1 (6 bases). V lost 2 bases and J lost 3, with 16 bases in between. The CDR3 is made up of 15 amino acids. Germline values: CDR1 GTSNPN, CDR2 SVGIG (reference sequence). The CDR3 nucleotides are TGTGCCTGGAGTCCCACGACAGGCCGGGACACTGAAGCTTTCTTT. Translated, it gives CAWSPTTGRDTEAFF.

This sequence joins TRBV5-4 and TRBJ1-2; D is perhaps TRBD1 (6 bases). V lost 4 bases to trimming and J lost 3 bases, with 13 bases between them. The CDR3 contains 14 residues. Germline V gene data show CDR1 as SGHNT and CDR2 as YYREEE (reference sequence). The chain's CDR3 is CASSPQDSDYGYTF. The CDR3 coding sequence is TGTGCCAGCAGCCCTCAGGACAGCGACTATGGCTACACCTTC.

The V call is TRBV18, the J call TRBJ1-5, with TRBD1 identical over 7 bases. Germline loops: CDR1 KGHSH, CDR2 LQKENI. CDR3 size: 17 residues. J lost 2 bases, V lost 2 bases, and 9 bases had no gene match. CDR3 bases: TGTGCCAGCTCACCATTCAGACAGGGACGAGGCAATCAGCCCCAGCATTTT. As protein: CASSPFRQGRGNQPQHF.

The chain joins TRBV14 to TRBJ2-1, with unresolved D. CDR1 is SGHDN, CDR2 FVKESK, per germline. Trimming removed 2 bases at V and 2 bases at J, with 4 bases between. CDR3 length: 13 amino acids. The DNA of the CDR3 is TGTGCCAGCAGCCAACAGGCCTACAATGAGCAGTTCTTC. It translates to CASSQQAYNEQFF.

The chain carries TRBV28 and TRBJ2-5; 7 nucleotides agree with TRBD1. The CDR3 runs to 16 residues. The trim removed 3 bases at V and 0 bases at J, leaving 7 bases unmatched. Germline V gene data show CDR1 as MDHEN and CDR2 as SYDVKM. The CDR3 coding sequence is TGTGCCAGCAGTTTTGCCGGGACAGCCAACCAAGAGACCCAGTACTTC. Amino acids: CASSFAGTANQETQYF. The whole variable domain, filled in from reference TRBV28 and TRBJ2-5, reads DVKVTQSSRYLVKRTGEKVFLECVQDMDHENMFWYRQDPGLGLRLIYFSYDVKMKEKGDIPEGYSVSREKKERFSLILESASTNQTSMYLCASSFAGTANQETQYFGPGTRLLVL.

This clone was recorded only once. The rearrangement links TRBV19 to TRBJ1-6; no clear D gene. The CDR3 contains 17 residues. Trimming pared 1 base from V and 0 bases from J, leaving 10 bases between. The germline V gene has CDR1 LNHDA and CDR2 SQIVND (reference sequence). In DNA, the CDR3 is TGTGCCAGTAGTATAGGACCCTCGGGCTCCTATAATTCACCCCTCCACTTT. It codes for CASSIGPSGSYNSPLHF.

This chain joins TRBV11-2 and TRBJ2-1, with D possibly being TRBD2 (6 bases). There are 18 residues in the CDR3. V was pared by 2 bases and J by 3 bases, with 20 bases between. CDR1 and CDR2 from the germline V gene are SGHAT and FQNNGV. The CDR3 region is CASSLITSGTGRYNEQFF. CDR3 sequence (DNA): TGTGCCAGCAGCTTAATCACATCCGGGACTGGGCGCTACAATGAGCAGTTCTTC. Complete variable domain (other parts from reference TRBV11-2 and TRBJ2-1): EAGVAQSPRYKIIEKRQSVAFWCNPISGHATLYWYQQILGQGPKLLIQFQNNGVVDDSQLPKDRFSAERLKGVDSTLKIQPAKLEDSAVYLCASSLITSGTGRYNEQFFGPGTRLTVL.

This clone has only one observation. V usage is TRBV18 and J usage is TRBJ2-2; D not certain. CDR3 length: 12 amino acids. Trimming stripped 11 bases from V and 6 bases from J, with 13 bases between. Germline V lookup: CDR1 KGHSH, CDR2 LQKENI. CDR3 amino acids: CASLADSGELFF. Here the CDR3 DNA reads TGTGCCTCCCTGGCCGATTCCGGGGAGCTGTTTTTT.

The chain carries TRBV12-3 or TRBV12-4 and TRBJ1-2, with D possibly TRBD1 on 5 matching bases. The CDR3 consists of 13 residues. The V and J ends lost 5 bases and 4 bases respectively, with 11 bases between them. CDR3 DNA sequence: TGTGCCAGCAGTCTGACAGTAGGCTATGGCTACACCTTC. This encodes CASSLTVGYGYTF.

The gene calls are TRBV5-5 and TRBJ2-7; 8 bases agree with TRBD1. Unmatched junction bases numbered 10, after V lost 4 bases and J lost 4 bases. Per germline, CDR1 SGHKS and CDR2 YYEKEE (reference sequence). There are 15 residues in the CDR3. The chain's CDR3 is CASSGRTGWGYEQYF. Written as DNA, the CDR3 is TGTGCCAGCAGCGGAAGGACAGGGTGGGGGTACGAGCAGTACTTC.

This chain connects TRBV11-1 to TRBJ1-2; D might be TRBD1 (6 bases). CDR1 is SGHAT, CDR2 FQDESV, per germline (reference sequence). This CDR3 comprises 13 residues. Trimming took off 2 bases at V and 7 bases at J, with 11 bases between the two ends. The CDR3 DNA sequence: TGTGCCAGCAGCTTACGGGGGGCCCCTGGCTACACCTTC. It is translated as CASSLRGAPGYTF.

The rearrangement uses TRBV28 and TRBJ1-2; perhaps TRBD1 as D (6 bases). This CDR3 has 16 residues. Per the germline V gene, CDR1 is MDHEN and CDR2 is SYDVKM. The V end lost 6 bases, the J end lost 8 bases, and 25 bases lay between the germline ends. The DNA for the CDR3 is TGTGCCAGCAGACATGCCCCCGCGGGGGCGTTTGTCGGCTACACCTTC. This gives the protein CASRHAPAGAFVGYTF.

The V gene is TRBV18, the J gene TRBJ2-5; D gene ambiguous. CDR3 length: 13 residues. Germline V CDR1 and CDR2: KGHSH, LQKENI. V lost 2 bases, J lost 5 bases, and 9 bases lay in between. DNA for the CDR3: TGTGCCAGCTCACCAAGCCTTAGTGAGACCCAGTACTTC. Protein product: CASSPSLSETQYF.